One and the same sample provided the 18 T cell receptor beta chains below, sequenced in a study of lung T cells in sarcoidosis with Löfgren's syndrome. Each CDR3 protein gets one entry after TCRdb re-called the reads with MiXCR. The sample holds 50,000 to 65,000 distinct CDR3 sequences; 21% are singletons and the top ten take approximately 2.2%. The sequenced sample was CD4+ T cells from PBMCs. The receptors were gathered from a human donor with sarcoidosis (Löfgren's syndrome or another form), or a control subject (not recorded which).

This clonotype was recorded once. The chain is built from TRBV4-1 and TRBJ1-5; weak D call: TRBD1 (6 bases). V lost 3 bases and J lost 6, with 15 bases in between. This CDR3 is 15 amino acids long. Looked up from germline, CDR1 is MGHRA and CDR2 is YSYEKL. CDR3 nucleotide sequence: TGCGCCAGCAGCCAGTCAGGGGTGGGAAGTCAGCCCCAGCATTTT. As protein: CASSQSGVGSQPQHF.

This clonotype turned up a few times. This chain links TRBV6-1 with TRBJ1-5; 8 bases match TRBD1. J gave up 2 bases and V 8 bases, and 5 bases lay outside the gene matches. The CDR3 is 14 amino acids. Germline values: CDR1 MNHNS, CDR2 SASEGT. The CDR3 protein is CASSGGLGNQPQHF. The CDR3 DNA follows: TGTGCCAGCTCAGGGGGCTTGGGCAATCAGCCCCAGCATTTT.

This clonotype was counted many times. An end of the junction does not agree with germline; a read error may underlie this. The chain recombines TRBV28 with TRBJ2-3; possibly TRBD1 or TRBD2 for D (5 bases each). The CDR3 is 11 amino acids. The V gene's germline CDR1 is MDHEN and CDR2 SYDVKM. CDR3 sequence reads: CATSGTDTQYF. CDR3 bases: TGTGCCACCAGTGGGACGGATACGCAGTATTTT.

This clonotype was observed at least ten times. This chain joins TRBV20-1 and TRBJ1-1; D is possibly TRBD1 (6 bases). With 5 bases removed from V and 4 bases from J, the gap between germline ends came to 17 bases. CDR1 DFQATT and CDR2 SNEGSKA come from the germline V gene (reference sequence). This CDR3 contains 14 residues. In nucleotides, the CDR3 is TGCAGTGCTGGGGGAGGGGGGCAGGGCACTGAAGCTTTCTTT. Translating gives CSAGGGGQGTEAFF.

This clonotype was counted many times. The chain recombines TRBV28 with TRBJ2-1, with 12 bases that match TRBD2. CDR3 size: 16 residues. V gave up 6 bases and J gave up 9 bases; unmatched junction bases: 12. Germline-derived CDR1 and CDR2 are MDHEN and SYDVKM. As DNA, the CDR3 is TGTGCCAGCAGCCCCGCCCTAGCGGGAGGGAAAACTGAGCAGTTCTTC. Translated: CASSPALAGGKTEQFF.

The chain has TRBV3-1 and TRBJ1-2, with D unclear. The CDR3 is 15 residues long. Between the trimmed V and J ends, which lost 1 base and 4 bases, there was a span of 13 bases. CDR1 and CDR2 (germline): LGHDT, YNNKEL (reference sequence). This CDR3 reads CASSQGWSTSYGYTF. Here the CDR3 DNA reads TGTGCCAGCAGCCAAGGATGGAGTACTAGCTATGGCTACACCTTC.

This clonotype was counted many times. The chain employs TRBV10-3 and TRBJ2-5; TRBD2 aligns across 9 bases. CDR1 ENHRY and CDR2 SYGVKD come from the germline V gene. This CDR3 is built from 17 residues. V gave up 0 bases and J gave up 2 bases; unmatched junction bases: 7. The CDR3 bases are TGTGCCATCAGTGAGTCTCTTATGACTAGCGGACAAGAGACCCAGTACTTC. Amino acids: CAISESLMTSGQETQYF.

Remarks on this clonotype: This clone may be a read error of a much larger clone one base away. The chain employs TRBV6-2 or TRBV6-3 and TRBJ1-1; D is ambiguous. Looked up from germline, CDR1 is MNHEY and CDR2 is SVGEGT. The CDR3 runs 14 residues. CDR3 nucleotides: TGTGCCAGCAGCCGAGGGCTTTCAGACACTAAAGCTTTCTTT. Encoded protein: CASSRGLSDTKAFF.

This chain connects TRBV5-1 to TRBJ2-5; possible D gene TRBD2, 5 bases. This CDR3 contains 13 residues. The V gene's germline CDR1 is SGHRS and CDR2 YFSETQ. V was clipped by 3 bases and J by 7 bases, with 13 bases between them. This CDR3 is CASSSGLGLTQYF. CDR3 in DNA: TGCGCCAGCAGCTCTGGACTCGGACTGACCCAGTACTTC.

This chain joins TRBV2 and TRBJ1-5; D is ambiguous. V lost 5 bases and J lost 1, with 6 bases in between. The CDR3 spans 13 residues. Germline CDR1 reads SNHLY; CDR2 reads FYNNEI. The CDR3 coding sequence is TGTGCCAGCAGTAAGGTGAGCAATCAGCCCCAGCATTTT. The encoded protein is CASSKVSNQPQHF.

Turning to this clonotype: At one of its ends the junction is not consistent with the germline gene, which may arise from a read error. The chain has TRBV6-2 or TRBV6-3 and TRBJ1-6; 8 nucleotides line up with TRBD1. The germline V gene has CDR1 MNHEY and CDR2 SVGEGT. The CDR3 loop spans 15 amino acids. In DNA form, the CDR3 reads TGCGCCAGCACCCCAACCCAGGGGGCGGCTTCACCCCTCCGCTTT. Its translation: CASTPTQGAASPLRF.

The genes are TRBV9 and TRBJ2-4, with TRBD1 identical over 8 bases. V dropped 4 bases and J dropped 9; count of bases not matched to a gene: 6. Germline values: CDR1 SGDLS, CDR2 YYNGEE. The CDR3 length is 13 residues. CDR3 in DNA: TGTGCCAGCAGCCAAAAGACAGGGGCCATTCAGTACTTC. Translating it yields CASSQKTGAIQYF.

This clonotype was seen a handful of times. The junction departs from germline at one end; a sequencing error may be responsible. The DNA for the CDR3 is TGTGCCAGCAGTTCACCGGGACTTCGCGGCATAGCGTTC. Protein: CASSSPGLRGIAF. The genes are TRBV28 and TRBJ2-5, with TRBD2 as a possible D gene (6 bases). CDR3 size: 13 residues. Germline assignment: CDR1 MDHEN and CDR2 SYDVKM.

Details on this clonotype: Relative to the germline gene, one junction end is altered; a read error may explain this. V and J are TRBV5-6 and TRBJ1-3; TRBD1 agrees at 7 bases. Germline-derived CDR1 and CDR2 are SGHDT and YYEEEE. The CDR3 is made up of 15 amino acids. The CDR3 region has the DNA TGTGCCAGCAGCCCCGGGACAGCCTCTAGAAACACCATATATTTT. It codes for CASSPGTASRNTIYF.

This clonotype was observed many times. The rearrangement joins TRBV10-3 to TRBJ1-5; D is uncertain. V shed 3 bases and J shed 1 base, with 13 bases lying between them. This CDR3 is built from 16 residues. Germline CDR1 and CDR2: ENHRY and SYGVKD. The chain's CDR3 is CAISDKAGGSNQPQHF. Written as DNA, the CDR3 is TGTGCCATCAGTGACAAGGCAGGCGGAAGCAATCAGCCCCAGCATTTT.

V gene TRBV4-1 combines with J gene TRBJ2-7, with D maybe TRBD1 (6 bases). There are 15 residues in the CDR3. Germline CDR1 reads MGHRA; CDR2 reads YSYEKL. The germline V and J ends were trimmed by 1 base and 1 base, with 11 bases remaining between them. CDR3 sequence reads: CASSQAQGASYEQYV. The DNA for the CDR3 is TGCGCCAGCAGCCAAGCACAGGGTGCTTCCTACGAGCAGTACGTC.

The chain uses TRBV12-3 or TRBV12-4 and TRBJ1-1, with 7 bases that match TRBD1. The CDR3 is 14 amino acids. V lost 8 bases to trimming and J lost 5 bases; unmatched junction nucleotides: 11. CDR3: CASGWDSGRTEAFF. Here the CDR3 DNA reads TGTGCCAGCGGGTGGGACAGTGGGAGGACTGAAGCTTTCTTT.

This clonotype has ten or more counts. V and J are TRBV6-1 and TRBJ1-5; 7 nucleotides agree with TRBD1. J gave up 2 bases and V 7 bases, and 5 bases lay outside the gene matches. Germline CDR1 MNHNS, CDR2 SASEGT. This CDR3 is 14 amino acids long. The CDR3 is CASTTGAGNQPQHF. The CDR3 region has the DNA TGTGCCAGCACCACAGGGGCGGGCAATCAGCCCCAGCATTTT.